Listed here are 5 T cell receptor beta chains from one sample, sequenced in a study of shared clonotypes between healthy human individuals. TCRdb's table, derived via immunoSEQ multiplex PCR, lists solely in-frame clones and lacks some. The sample contains roughly 2.2 million clones, approximately 95% of which appear only once. The sample consisted of naive CD4+ T cells from PBMCs. Subset here: CD45RA+ positively selected. The receptor source for this set is a man in his late teens or twenties in good health. Some clones in this sample may be carry-over from other donors' samples.

On this clone: Other nucleotide sequences from this sample produce the same CDR3. The J gene is TRBJ2-2, the V gene TRBV2, with TRBD1 matching 9 bases. The CDR3 runs 14 residues. The V gene end was trimmed by 7 bases and the J gene end by 4 bases; junction bases not matched to a gene: 4. The germline gives CDR1 SNHLY, CDR2 FYNNEI. CDR3 DNA: TGTGCCAGCACAAGACAGGGGGGCACCGGGGAGCTGTTTTTT. As protein: CASTRQGGTGELFF.

The chain has TRBV5-1 and TRBJ1-2, with 8 bases lining up with TRBD1. The V segment lost 4 bases and the J segment 4 bases; nucleotides outside the gene matches: 9. The CDR3 consists of 15 residues. Germline V CDR1 and CDR2: SGHRS, YFSETQ. In nucleotides, the CDR3 is TGCGCCAGCAGCCCAGGGGGCTCTATCTTCTATGGCTACACCTTC. Translated, it gives CASSPGGSIFYGYTF. Full variable domain (outside the CDR3, taken from reference TRBV5-1 and TRBJ1-2): KAGVTQTPRYLIKTRGQQVTLSCSPISGHRSVSWYQQTPGQGLQFLFEYFSETQRNKGNFPGRFSGRQFSNSRSEMNVSTLELGDSALYLCASSPGGSIFYGYTFGSGTRLTVV.

The chain links TRBV19 to TRBJ1-5, with 10 bases fitting TRBD1. The germline gives CDR1 LNHDA, CDR2 SQIVND (reference sequence). This CDR3 comprises 16 residues. With V trimmed by 5 bases and J by 3 bases, 7 bases remained unmatched. In nucleotides, the CDR3 is TGTGCCAGTAGTCCCCGGACAGGGGGACCCAATCAGCCCCAGCATTTT. This gives the protein CASSPRTGGPNQPQHF.

V is TRBV7-4 and J is TRBJ1-5; 7 bases are shared with TRBD1. The CDR3 totals 16 residues. CDR1 is SGHVT, CDR2 SQSDAQ, per germline. Trimming at V came to 3 bases and at J to 4 bases, leaving 9 bases not matched to a gene. CDR3 coding DNA: TGTGCCAGCAGCTTTTCGGCTGGGGACAGAAATCAGCCCCAGCATTTT. Translated: CASSFSAGDRNQPQHF.

The genes are TRBV29-1 and TRBJ2-7; D perhaps matches TRBD1 (6 bases). Per the germline V gene, CDR1 is SQVTM and CDR2 is ANQGSEA. The CDR3 runs 12 residues. V lost 5 bases, J lost 2 bases, and 10 bases lay in between. The CDR3 spells CSVLDSPYEQYF. The DNA of the CDR3 is TGCAGCGTTCTGGACAGCCCCTACGAGCAGTACTTC.